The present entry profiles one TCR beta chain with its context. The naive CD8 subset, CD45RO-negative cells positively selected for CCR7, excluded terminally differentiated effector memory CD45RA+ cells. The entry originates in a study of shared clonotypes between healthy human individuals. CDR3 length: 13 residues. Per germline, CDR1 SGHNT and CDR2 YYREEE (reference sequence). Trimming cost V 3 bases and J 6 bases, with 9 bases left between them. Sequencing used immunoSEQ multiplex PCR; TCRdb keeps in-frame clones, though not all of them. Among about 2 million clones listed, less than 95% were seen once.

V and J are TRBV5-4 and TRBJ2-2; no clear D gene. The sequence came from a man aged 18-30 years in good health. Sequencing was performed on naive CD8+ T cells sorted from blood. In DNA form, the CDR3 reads TGTGCCAGCAGCTCTTTCCCCTCCGGGGAGCTGTTTTTT. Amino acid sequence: CASSSFPSGELFF. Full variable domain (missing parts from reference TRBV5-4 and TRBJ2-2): ETGVTQSPTHLIKTRGQQVTLRCSSQSGHNTVSWYQQALGQGPQFIFQYYREEENGRGNFPPRFSGLQFPNYSSELNVNALELDDSALYLCASSSFPSGELFFGEGSRLTVL.